This T cell receptor (beta chain) was sequenced during a study of T cells after yellow fever vaccination. About the research overall: Preparation used SMART-Seq v4 Ultra Low Input for the low-cell-number fractions. Broader study findings: Researchers report a weaker secondary response that nonetheless peaked faster, day 5 versus 15. Detected again after the booster were most primary-vaccination clones, at 95% to 96% CD4 and around 91% CD8.

As TCR cDNA was made by 5'RACE template switching, a universal primer site and UMIs were added. TCRdb reanalysed the 5' RACE reads using MiXCR and keeps one entry per CDR3 protein. The sample shows a few hundred thousand distinct CDR3 sequences, 3% to 4.5% of them seen only once. With V trimmed by 6 bases and J by 8 bases, 8 bases remained unmatched. Germline-derived CDR1 and CDR2 are MNHEY and SVGEGT. CDR3 length equals 14 residues. In regard to this clonotype: The antigen remains undetermined.

This sequence was found in a man between 18 and 35 years old who received the YFV17D yellow fever vaccine. This chain uses TRBV6-2 or TRBV6-3 with TRBJ2-2; 8 bases align to TRBD1. The input for sequencing was PBMCs, taken 5 days after the yellow fever booster vaccination. CDR3 coding DNA: TGTGCCAGCAGCCAGGACAGGGACGGGGGGGAGCTGTTTTTT. It yields the protein CASSQDRDGGELFF.